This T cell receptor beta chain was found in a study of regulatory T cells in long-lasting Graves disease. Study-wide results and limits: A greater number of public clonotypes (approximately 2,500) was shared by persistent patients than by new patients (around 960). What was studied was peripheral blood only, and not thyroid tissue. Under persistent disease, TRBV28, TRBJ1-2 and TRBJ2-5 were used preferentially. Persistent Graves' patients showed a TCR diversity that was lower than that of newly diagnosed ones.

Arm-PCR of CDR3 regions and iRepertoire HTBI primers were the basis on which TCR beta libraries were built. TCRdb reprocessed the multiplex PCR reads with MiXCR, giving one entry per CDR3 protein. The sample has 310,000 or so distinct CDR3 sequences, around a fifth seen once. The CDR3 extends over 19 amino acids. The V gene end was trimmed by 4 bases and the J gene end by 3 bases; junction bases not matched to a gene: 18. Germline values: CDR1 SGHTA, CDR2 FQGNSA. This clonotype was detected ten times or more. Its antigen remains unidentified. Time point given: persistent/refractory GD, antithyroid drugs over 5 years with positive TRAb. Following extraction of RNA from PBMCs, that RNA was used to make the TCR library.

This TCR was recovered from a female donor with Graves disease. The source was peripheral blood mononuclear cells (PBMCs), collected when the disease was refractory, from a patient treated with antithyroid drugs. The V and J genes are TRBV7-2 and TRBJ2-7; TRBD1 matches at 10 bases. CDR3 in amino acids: CASSSSYRDRGQGNYEQYF. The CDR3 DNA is TGTGCCAGCAGCTCCTCTTACCGGGACAGGGGCCAAGGGAACTACGAGCAGTACTTC.